The T cell receptor beta chain described here comes from a study of CD8 T cells in ankylosing spondylitis. Study outcomes and limitations: Ankylosing spondylitis blood appeared to be characterized by a TCR beta motif of roughly eight highly homologous variants.

Quantitative barcoded 5'-RACE was used to prepare TCR beta libraries. TCRdb called the 5' RACE reads again in MiXCR, with one record for every CDR3 protein. This sample yields under 150,000 distinct CDR3 sequences, of which approximately 9.7% are seen a single time; 3% to 4% belongs to the top ten. With respect to this clonotype: The antigen is not known.

From germline, CDR1 is DFQATT and CDR2 SNEGSKA (reference sequence). This CDR3 contains 16 residues. Between the trimmed V and J ends, which lost 0 bases and 0 bases, there was a span of 12 bases. What was sequenced was blood, either unsorted or a sorted T cell fraction (not recorded which). This TCR was recovered from a male donor with ankylosing spondylitis or in good health (not recorded which). The rearrangement links TRBV20-1 to TRBJ1-5; possible D gene TRBD1, 5 bases. CDR3 sequence reads: CSARDATADSNQPQHF. CDR3 in DNA: TGCAGTGCTAGAGACGCGACAGCGGATAGCAATCAGCCCCAGCATTTT.